Following are 4 T cell receptor beta chains from one sample sequenced in a study of blood T cells in healthy people across ages. The authors ran a second PCR of about 7 to 12 cycles using a sample-barcoded 5' primer and a J-beta primer mix. TCRdb reprocessed the 5' RACE reads via MiXCR and lists one record per CDR3 protein. The data contain approximately 1,000,000 distinct CDR3 sequences, 45% of them singletons. The material sequenced was blood. The receptors come from a woman aged 55-70 years in good health.

This chain connects TRBV24-1 to TRBJ2-1, with D possibly being TRBD2 (6 bases). V was cut by 8 bases and J by 8 bases, with 15 bases left in between. The V gene's germline CDR1 is KGHDR and CDR2 SFDVKD. This CDR3 comprises 13 residues. The CDR3 is CATTLRGWDEQFF. CDR3 DNA sequence: TGTGCCACCACGCTGCGGGGTTGGGATGAGCAGTTCTTC.

The table lists this clonotype with many counts. The chain joins TRBV5-1 to TRBJ2-7; D remains unclear. This CDR3 comprises 13 residues. Germline CDR1 is SGHRS and CDR2 is YFSETQ. The V end was cut by 2 bases, the J end by 4 bases, with 10 bases between. The CDR3 loop is CASSLRVGYEQYF. DNA for the CDR3: TGCGCCAGCAGCTTACGGGTTGGATACGAGCAGTACTTC.

This clonotype was observed once. V usage is TRBV5-8 and J usage is TRBJ1-5; no clear D. V dropped 0 bases and J dropped 0 bases, with 13 bases sitting between them. The CDR3 is 17 residues long. Looked up from germline, CDR1 is SGHTS and CDR2 is YDEGEE. The DNA of the CDR3 is TGTGCCAGCAGCTTGGAGGCGGGGTTTTATAGCAATCAGCCCCAGCATTTT. It yields the protein CASSLEAGFYSNQPQHF.

The chain couples TRBV29-1 to TRBJ2-2, with 8 bases identical to TRBD2. V lost 4 bases and J lost 7; bases outside the gene matches: 8. The CDR3 totals 14 residues. Per germline, CDR1 SQVTM and CDR2 ANQGSEA. CDR3 sequence (DNA): TGCAGCGTTGCGGGGGGGCGATTAGGCGGGGAGCTGTTTTTT. It encodes CSVAGGRLGGELFF.